This is a list of T cell receptor beta chains from one sample in a study of cytomegalovirus exposure and HLA in healthy donors. The protocol was immunoSEQ multiplex PCR, while the TCRdb copy is restricted to in-frame clones and leaves out a portion. This table has some 140,000 clones, around 79% appearing once. Specimen: PBMCs. These receptors were taken from a female donor in good health and CMV-seronegative. Both conserved end residues are trimmed from each CDR3. Fields, in order: D gene, V gene, CDR3 length, CDR3 protein. The D gene is left open where the match is weak.

TRBD2 | TRBV28 | 16 | ASRGGVGLRLAKNIQY
. | TRBV30 | 10 | AWSSRGTEAF
. | TRBV10-3 | 13 | AISESAGAGNEQF
. | TRBV7-8 | 10 | ASSLPGNTIY
. | TRBV7-2 | 12 | ASSSRSSVVEAF
. | TRBV4-3 | 16 | ASSQDRGLAGNTGELF
TRBD2 | TRBV10-1 | 14 | ASSGLRTSGHNEQF
TRBD2 | TRBV6-1 | 13 | ATGTSGALSYEQY
TRBD1 | TRBV29-1 | 10 | SVGDRAGGYT
. | TRBV5-4 | 10 | ASSVEVFGYT
. | TRBV4-3 | 14 | ASSQDPTPSTDTQY